This T cell receptor beta chain was captured by sequencing in a study of T cells after yellow fever vaccination. TCRdb processed the 5' RACE reads anew with MiXCR; each CDR3 protein has one entry. The data hold 450,000 to 600,000 distinct CDR3 sequences, with less than 20% observed a single time. V was shortened by 0 bases and J by 4 bases, with 6 bases between the two germline ends. The CDR3 covers 14 residues. Germline CDR1 MDHEN, CDR2 SYDVKM. J is TRBJ2-2 and V is TRBV28, with D maybe TRBD1 (5 bases). The TCR originated in a man between 18 and 29 years old who received the YFV17D yellow fever vaccine. The sequenced sample was PBMCs, obtained around 5 days after the first yellow fever vaccination. CDR3 DNA: TGTGCCAGCAGTTTATGGCAGGGCACCGGGGAGCTGTTTTTT. Its protein product is CASSLWQGTGELFF. Combining the CDR3 with reference TRBV28 and TRBJ2-2 gives the whole variable domain DVKVTQSSRYLVKRTGEKVFLECVQDMDHENMFWYRQDPGLGLRLIYFSYDVKMKEKGDIPEGYSVSREKKERFSLILESASTNQTSMYLCASSLWQGTGELFFGEGSRLTVL.